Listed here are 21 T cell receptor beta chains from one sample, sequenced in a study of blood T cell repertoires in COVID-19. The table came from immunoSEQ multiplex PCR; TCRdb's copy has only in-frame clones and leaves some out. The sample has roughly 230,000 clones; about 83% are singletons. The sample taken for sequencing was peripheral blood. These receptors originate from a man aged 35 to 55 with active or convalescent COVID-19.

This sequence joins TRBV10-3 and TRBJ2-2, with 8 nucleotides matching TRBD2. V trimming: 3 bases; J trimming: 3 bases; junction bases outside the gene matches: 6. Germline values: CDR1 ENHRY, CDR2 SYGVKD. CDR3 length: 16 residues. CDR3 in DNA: TGTGCCATCAGTGACCGGGAGGGACTCCACACCGGGGAGCTGTTTTTT. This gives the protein CAISDREGLHTGELFF.

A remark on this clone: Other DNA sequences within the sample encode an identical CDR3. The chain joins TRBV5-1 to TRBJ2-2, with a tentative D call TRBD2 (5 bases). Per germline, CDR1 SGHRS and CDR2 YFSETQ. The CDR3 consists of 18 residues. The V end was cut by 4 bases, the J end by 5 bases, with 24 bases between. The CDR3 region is CASSPRTGIRPSTGELFF. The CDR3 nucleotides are TGCGCCAGCAGCCCCCGGACGGGAATACGTCCGTCGACCGGGGAGCTGTTTTTT.

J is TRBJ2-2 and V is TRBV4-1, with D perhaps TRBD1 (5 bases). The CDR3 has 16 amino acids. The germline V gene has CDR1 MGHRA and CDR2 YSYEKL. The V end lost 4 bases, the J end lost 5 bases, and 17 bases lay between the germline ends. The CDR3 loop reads CASSRVGVFTTGELFF. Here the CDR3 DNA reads TGCGCCAGCAGCCGTGTAGGGGTATTCACAACCGGGGAGCTGTTTTTT.

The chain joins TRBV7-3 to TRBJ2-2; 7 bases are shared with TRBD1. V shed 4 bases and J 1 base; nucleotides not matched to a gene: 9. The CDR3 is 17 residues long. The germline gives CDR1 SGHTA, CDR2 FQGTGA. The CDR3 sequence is CASSSQTDRRNTGELFF. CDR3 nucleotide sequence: TGTGCCAGCAGCTCCCAAACGGACAGGAGGAACACCGGGGAGCTGTTTTTT.

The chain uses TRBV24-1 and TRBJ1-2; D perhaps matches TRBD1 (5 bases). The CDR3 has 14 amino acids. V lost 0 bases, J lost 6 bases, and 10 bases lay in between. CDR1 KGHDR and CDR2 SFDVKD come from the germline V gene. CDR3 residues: CATSDLGRANGYTF. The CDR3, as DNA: TGTGCCACCAGTGATTTGGGCAGGGCCAATGGCTACACCTTC.

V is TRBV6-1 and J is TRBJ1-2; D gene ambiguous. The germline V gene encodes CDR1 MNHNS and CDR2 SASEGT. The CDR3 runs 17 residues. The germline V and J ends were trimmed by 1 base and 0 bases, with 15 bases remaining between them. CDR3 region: CASSEDFTLNSNYGYTF. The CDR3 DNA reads TGTGCCAGCAGTGAAGACTTTACACTAAACTCTAACTATGGCTACACCTTC.

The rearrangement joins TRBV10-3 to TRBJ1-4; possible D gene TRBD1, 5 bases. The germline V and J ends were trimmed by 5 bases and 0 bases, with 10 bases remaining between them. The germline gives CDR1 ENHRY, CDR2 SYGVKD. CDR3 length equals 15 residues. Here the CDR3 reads CAISNTGATNEKLFF. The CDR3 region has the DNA TGTGCCATCAGTAACACGGGGGCAACTAATGAAAAACTGTTTTTT.

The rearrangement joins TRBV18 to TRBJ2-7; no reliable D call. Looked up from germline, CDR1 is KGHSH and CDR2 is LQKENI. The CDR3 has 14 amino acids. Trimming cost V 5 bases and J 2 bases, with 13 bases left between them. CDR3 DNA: TGTGCCAGCTCAAGCAGCGAGGAAACCTACGAGCAGTACTTC. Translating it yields CASSSSEETYEQYF.

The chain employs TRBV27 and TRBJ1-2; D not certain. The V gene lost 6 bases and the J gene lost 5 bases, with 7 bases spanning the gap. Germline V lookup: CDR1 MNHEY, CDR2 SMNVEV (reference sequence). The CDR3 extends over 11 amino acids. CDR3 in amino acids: CASRNLYGYTF. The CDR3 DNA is TGTGCCAGCAGAAACTTATATGGCTACACCTTC.

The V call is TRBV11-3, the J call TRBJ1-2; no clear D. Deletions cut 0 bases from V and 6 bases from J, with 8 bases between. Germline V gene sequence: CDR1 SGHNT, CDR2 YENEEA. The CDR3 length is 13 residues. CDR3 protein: CASSLDSGNGYTF. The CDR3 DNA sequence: TGTGCCAGCAGCTTAGATTCGGGGAATGGCTACACCTTC. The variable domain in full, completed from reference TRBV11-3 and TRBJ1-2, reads EAGVVQSPRYKIIEKKQPVAFWCNPISGHNTLYWYLQNLGQGPELLIRYENEEAVDDSQLPKDRFSAERLKGVDSTLKIQPAELGDSAVYLCASSLDSGNGYTFGSGTRLTVV.

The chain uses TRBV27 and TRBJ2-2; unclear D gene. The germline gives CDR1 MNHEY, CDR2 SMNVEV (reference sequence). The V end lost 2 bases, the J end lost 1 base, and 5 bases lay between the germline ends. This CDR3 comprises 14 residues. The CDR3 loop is CASSLRQNTGELFF. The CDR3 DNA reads TGTGCCAGCAGTTTAAGACAGAACACCGGGGAGCTGTTTTTT.

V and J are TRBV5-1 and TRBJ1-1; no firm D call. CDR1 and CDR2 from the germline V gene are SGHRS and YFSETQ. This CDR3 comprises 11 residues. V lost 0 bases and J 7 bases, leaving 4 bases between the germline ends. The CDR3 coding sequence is TGCGCCAGCAGCTTGGGAGGTGAAGCTTTCTTT. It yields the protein CASSLGGEAFF.

The CDR3 protein is CASSLSTDSLTNYGYTF. The DNA for the CDR3 is TGCGCCAGCAGCTTGAGCACGGACTCTCTTACTAACTATGGCTACACCTTC. V and J are TRBV5-1 and TRBJ1-2; the D is unclear. In germline, CDR1 is SGHRS, CDR2 YFSETQ. Deletions cut 1 base from V and 0 bases from J, with 16 bases between. This CDR3 has 17 amino acids.

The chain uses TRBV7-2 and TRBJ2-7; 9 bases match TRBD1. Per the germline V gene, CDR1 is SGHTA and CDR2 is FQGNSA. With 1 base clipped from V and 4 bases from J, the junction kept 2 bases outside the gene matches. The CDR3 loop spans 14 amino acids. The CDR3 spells CASSLETGGYEQYF. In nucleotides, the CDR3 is TGTGCCAGCAGCTTAGAGACAGGGGGATACGAGCAGTACTTC.

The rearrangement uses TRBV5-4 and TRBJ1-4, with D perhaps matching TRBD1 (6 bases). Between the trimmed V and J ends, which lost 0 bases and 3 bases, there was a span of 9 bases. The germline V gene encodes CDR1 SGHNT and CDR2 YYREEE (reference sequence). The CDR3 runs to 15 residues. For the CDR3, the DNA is TGTGCCAGCAGCTTGGGTTCAGGGGCTAATGAAAAACTGTTTTTT. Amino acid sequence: CASSLGSGANEKLFF. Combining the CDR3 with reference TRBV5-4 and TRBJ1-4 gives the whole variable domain ETGVTQSPTHLIKTRGQQVTLRCSSQSGHNTVSWYQQALGQGPQFIFQYYREEENGRGNFPPRFSGLQFPNYSSELNVNALELDDSALYLCASSLGSGANEKLFFGSGTQLSVL.

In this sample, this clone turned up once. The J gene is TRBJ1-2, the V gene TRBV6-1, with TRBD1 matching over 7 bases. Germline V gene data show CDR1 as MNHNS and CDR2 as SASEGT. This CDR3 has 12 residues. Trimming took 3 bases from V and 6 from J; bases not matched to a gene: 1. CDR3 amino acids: CASSDRGDGYTF. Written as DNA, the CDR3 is TGTGCCAGCAGTGACAGGGGGGATGGCTACACCTTC.

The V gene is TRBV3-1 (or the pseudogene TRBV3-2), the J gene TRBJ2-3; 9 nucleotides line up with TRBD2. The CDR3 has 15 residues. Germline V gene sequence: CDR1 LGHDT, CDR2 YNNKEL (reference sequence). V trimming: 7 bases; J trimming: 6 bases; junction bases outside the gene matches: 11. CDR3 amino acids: CASTPSGRMGDTQYF. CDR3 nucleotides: TGTGCCAGCACGCCAAGCGGGAGGATGGGGGATACGCAGTATTTT.

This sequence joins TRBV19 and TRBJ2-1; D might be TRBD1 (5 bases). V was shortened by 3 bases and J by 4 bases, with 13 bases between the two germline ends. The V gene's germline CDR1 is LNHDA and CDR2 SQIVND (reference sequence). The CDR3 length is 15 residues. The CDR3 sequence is CASSIDSLSYNEQFF. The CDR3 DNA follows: TGTGCCAGTAGTATCGACAGTCTGAGTTACAATGAGCAGTTCTTC.

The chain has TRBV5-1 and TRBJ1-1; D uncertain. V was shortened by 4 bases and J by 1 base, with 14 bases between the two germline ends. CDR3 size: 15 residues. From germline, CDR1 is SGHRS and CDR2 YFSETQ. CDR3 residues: CASSPYGERNTEAFF. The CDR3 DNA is TGCGCCAGCAGCCCCTATGGGGAGAGGAACACTGAAGCTTTCTTT. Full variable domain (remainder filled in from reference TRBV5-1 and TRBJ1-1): KAGVTQTPRYLIKTRGQQVTLSCSPISGHRSVSWYQQTPGQGLQFLFEYFSETQRNKGNFPGRFSGRQFSNSRSEMNVSTLELGDSALYLCASSPYGERNTEAFFGQGTRLTVV.

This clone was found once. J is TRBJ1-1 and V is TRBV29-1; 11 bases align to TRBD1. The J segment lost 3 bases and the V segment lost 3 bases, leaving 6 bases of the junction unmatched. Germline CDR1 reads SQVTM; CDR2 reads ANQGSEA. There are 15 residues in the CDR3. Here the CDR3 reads CSVDRTGGSDTEAFF. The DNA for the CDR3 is TGCAGCGTTGATCGGACAGGGGGCTCGGACACTGAAGCTTTCTTT. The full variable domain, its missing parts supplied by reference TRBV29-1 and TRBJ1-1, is SAVISQKPSRDICQRGTSLTIQCQVDSQVTMMFWYRQQPGQSLTLIATANQGSEATYESGFVIDKFPISRPNLTFSTLTVSNMSPEDSSIYLCSVDRTGGSDTEAFFGQGTRLTVV.

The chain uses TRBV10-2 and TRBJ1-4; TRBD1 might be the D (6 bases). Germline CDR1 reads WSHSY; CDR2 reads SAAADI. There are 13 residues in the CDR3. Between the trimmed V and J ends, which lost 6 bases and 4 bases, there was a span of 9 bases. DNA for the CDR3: TGCGCCAGCAGCATACAGGGTAATGAAAAACTGTTTTTT. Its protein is CASSIQGNEKLFF.